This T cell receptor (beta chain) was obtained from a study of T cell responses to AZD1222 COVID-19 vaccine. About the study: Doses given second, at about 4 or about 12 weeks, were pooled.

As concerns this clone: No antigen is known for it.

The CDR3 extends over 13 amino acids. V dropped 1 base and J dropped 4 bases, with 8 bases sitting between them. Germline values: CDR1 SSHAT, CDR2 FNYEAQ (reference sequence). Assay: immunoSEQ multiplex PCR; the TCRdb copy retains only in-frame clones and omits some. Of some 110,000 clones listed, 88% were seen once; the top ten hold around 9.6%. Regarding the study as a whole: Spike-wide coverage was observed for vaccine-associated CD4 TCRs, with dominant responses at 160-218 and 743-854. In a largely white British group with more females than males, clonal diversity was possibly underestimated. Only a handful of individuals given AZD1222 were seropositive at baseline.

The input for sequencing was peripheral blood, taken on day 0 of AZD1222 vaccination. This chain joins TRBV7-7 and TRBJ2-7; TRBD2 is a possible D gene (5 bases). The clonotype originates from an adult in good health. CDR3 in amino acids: CASSLGSGYEQYF. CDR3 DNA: TGTGCCAGCAGCTTAGGTTCGGGGTACGAGCAGTACTTC.